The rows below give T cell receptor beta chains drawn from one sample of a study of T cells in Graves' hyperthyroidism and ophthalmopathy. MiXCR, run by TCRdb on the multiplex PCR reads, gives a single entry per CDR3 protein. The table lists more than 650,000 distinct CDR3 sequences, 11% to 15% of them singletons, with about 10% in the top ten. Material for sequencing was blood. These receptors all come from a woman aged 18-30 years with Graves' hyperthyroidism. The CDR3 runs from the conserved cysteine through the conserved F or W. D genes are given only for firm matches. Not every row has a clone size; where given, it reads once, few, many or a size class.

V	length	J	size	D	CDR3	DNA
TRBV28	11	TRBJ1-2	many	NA	CASSLREGYTF	TGTGCCAGCAGTTTAAGGGAAGGCTACACCTTC
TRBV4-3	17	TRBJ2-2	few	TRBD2	CASSPSRLAVNTGELFF	TGCGCCAGCAGCCCCAGCCGACTAGCGGTAAACACCGGGGAGCTGTTTTTT
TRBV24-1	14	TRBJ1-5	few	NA	CATSDFGAGQPQHF	TGTGCCACCAGTGATTTTGGGGCAGGGCAGCCCCAGCATTTT
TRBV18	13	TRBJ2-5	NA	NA	CASSGRQQETQYF	TGTGCCAGCTCGGGGCGGCAGCAAGAGACCCAGTACTTC
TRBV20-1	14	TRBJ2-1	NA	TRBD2	CSGTGTSGANEQFF	TGCAGTGGTACCGGGACTAGCGGGGCCAATGAGCAGTTCTTC
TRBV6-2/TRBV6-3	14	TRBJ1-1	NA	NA	CASTTGWVLTEAFF	TGTGCCAGCACAACAGGGTGGGTTCTGACTGAAGCTTTCTTT
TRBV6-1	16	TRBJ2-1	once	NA	CASLGSGGYILNEQFF	TGTGCCTCTCTGGGGTCCGGGGGCTACATCCTCAATGAGCAGTTCTTC
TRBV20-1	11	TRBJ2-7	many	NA	CSASPSYEQYF	TGCAGTGCTAGTCCCTCCTACGAGCAGTACTTC
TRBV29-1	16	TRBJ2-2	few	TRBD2	CSVRASGRRDTGELFF	TGCAGCGTTCGCGCTAGCGGGAGGCGGGACACCGGGGAGCTGTTTTTT
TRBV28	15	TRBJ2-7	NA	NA	CASSSPAGTLYEQYF	TGTGCCAGCAGTTCCCCAGCCGGGACCCTGTACGAGCAGTACTTC
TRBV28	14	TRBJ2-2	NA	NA	CASGERDRTGELFF	TGTGCCAGCGGGGAAAGGGACCGCACCGGGGAGCTGTTTTTT
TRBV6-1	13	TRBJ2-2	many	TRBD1	CASGTGAAGELFF	TGTGCCAGCGGGACAGGGGCCGCCGGGGAGCTGTTTTTT
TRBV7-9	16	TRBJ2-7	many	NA	CASSSGPSEAGFEQYF	TGTGCCAGCAGCTCCGGCCCTAGCGAGGCCGGTTTCGAGCAGTACTTC
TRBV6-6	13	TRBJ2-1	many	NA	CASSYSASNEQFF	TGTGCCAGCAGTTACTCTGCAAGCAATGAGCAGTTCTTC
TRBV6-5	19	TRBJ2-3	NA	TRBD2	CASSYSRGGLAEVTDTQYF	TGTGCCAGCAGTTACTCCCGGGGTGGACTAGCGGAGGTCACAGATACGCAGTATTTT
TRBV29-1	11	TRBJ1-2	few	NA	CSTWGSRGYTF	TGCAGCACCTGGGGGAGTCGTGGCTACACCTTC
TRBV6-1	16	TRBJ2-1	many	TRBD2	CASRRSLAGFYNEQFF	TGTGCCAGCAGACGATCGCTAGCGGGATTCTACAATGAGCAGTTCTTC
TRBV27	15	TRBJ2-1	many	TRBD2	CASSLEREPYNEQFF	TGTGCCAGCAGTTTGGAGCGGGAACCCTACAATGAGCAGTTCTTC
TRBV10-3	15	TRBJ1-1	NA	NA	CAISPTFRGEVGAFF	TGTGCCATTTCCCCCACATTCAGGGGCGAGGTTGGAGCTTTCTTT
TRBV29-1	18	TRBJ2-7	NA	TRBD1	CSGSPGTGRGDLTYEQYF	TGCAGCGGATCCCCCGGGACAGGGCGGGGAGATTTGACCTACGAGCAGTACTTC
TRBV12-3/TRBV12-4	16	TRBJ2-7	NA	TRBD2	CASSLYWLAGIYEQYF	TGTGCCAGCAGTTTATATTGGCTAGCGGGGATCTACGAGCAGTACTTC
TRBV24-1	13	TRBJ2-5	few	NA	CATSDWPSETQYF	TGTGCCACCAGTGATTGGCCTTCGGAGACCCAGTACTTC
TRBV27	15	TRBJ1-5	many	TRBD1	CASSSLTGALWPQHF	TGTGCCAGCAGTTCCCTGACAGGGGCGCTATGGCCCCAGCATTTT
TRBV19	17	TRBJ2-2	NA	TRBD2	CASRALTSGSYGGELFF	TGTGCCAGTAGAGCTCTGACTAGCGGGAGTTACGGCGGGGAGCTGTTTTTT
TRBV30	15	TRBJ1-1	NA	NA	CAWSTLDYLNTEAFF	TGTGCCTGGAGTACCTTGGATTATTTGAACACTGAAGCTTTCTTT
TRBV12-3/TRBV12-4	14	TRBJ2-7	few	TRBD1	CASSPGTGGREQYF	TGTGCCAGCAGTCCTGGGACAGGGGGTAGAGAGCAGTACTTC
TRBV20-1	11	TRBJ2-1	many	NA	CSPDSLNEQFF	TGCAGCCCTGACAGCCTCAATGAGCAGTTCTTC
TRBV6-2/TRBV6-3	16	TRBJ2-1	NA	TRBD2	CASSYGAGGGLNEQFF	TGTGCCAGCAGTTACGGGGCGGGAGGGGGTCTCAATGAGCAGTTCTTC
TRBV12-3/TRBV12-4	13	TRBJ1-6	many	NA	CASRDTGFSPLHF	TGTGCCAGCAGGGATACAGGGTTTTCACCCCTCCACTTT
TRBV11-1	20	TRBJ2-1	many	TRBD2	CASSLVGLAGEGGSYNEQFF	TGTGCCAGCAGCTTAGTGGGACTAGCGGGAGAAGGTGGGTCCTACAATGAGCAGTTCTTC
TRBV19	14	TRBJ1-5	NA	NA	CASRKEVSNQPQHF	TGTGCCAGTAGGAAGGAGGTTAGCAATCAGCCCCAGCATTTT
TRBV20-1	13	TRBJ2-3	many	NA	CSARRDRADTQYF	TGCAGTGCTAGAAGGGACCGTGCCGATACGCAGTATTTT
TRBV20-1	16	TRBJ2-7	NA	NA	CSARDYGGEVVYEQYF	TGCAGTGCTAGAGATTACGGCGGGGAGGTAGTATACGAGCAGTACTTC
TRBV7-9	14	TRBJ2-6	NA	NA	CASSLIGGANVLTF	TGTGCCAGCAGCTTAATAGGTGGGGCCAACGTCCTGACTTTC